One and the same sample provided the 21 T cell receptor beta chains below, sequenced in a study of Tregs in tolerant kidney transplant recipients. The method was immunoSEQ multiplex PCR; TCRdb's version includes in-frame clones alone and lacks a portion of them. The top ten clones hold approximately 0.5% of a sample with over 85,000 clones, roughly 93% of them seen once. Sequenced material: CD4+ T cells from blood, taken before the transplant. These receptors all stem from a human donor who received a combined kidney and bone marrow transplant.

Details on this clone: This sample also contains other DNA sequences that code for the same CDR3. The V and J genes are TRBV5-6 and TRBJ2-4; 14 bases are shared with TRBD2. Germline V lookup: CDR1 SGHDT, CDR2 YYEEEE. CDR3 length: 17 residues. With V trimmed by 4 bases and J by 7 bases, 10 bases remained unmatched. The CDR3 reads CASSQGLAGDIGNIQYF. The CDR3 nucleotides are TGTGCCAGCAGCCAGGGACTAGCGGGAGATATTGGGAACATTCAGTACTTC.

J is TRBJ2-1 and V is TRBV4-2; TRBD2 matches 9 bases. V lost 3 bases, J lost 9 bases, and 6 bases stayed unmatched. The CDR3 has 14 residues. The germline CDR1 and CDR2 sequences are LGHNA and YNFKEQ. Here the CDR3 reads CASSQPGGGGEQFF. In DNA form, the CDR3 reads TGTGCCAGCAGCCAGCCCGGCGGGGGGGGTGAGCAGTTCTTC.

The chain has TRBV4-1 and TRBJ1-4, with 9 bases identical to TRBD1. The CDR3 is 16 amino acids. Germline CDR1 is MGHRA and CDR2 is YSYEKL. V lost 0 bases and J lost 8; bases outside the gene matches: 7. In DNA form, the CDR3 reads TGCGCCAGCAGCCAAGATCTGAGGGACAGGGAAGAAAAACTGTTTTTT. It yields the protein CASSQDLRDREEKLFF.

The genes are TRBV5-4 and TRBJ2-1, with 8 nucleotides matching TRBD2. Germline CDR1 SGHNT, CDR2 YYREEE (reference sequence). The CDR3 consists of 16 residues. The trim removed 4 bases at V and 7 bases at J, leaving 13 bases unmatched. The CDR3 spells CASSQISGDGRNEQFF. The CDR3 DNA reads TGTGCCAGCAGCCAGATTAGCGGGGACGGGAGGAATGAGCAGTTCTTC.

The V gene is TRBV7-9, the J gene TRBJ2-3; 12 nucleotides agree with TRBD2. Unmatched junction bases numbered 14, after V lost 2 bases and J lost 5 bases. The V gene's germline CDR1 is SEHNR and CDR2 FQNEAQ (reference sequence). The CDR3 contains 19 residues. The CDR3 loop is CASSLLGSWTSGIIDTQYF. Here the CDR3 DNA reads TGTGCCAGCAGCTTATTAGGGTCCTGGACTAGCGGGATAATAGATACGCAGTATTTT.

The chain has TRBV11-2 and TRBJ2-5; TRBD2 is a possible D gene (6 bases). The V end was cut by 1 base, the J end by 7 bases, with 10 bases between. The germline V gene encodes CDR1 SGHAT and CDR2 FQNNGV. The CDR3 contains 13 residues. The CDR3 reads CASSLAEGRTQYF. DNA of the CDR3: TGTGCCAGCAGCTTAGCGGAGGGTCGGACCCAGTACTTC.

This chain connects TRBV19 to TRBJ2-1; 8 positions agree with TRBD2. Unmatched junction bases numbered 17, after V lost 7 bases and J lost 3 bases. The CDR3 contains 18 residues. Germline V gene lookup returns CDR1 LNHDA and CDR2 SQIVND (reference sequence). CDR3 residues: CASTLGTRIPAVYNEQFF. CDR3 sequence (DNA): TGTGCCAGTACTTTAGGGACTAGAATACCTGCCGTCTACAATGAGCAGTTCTTC.

This rearrangement joins TRBV5-5 to TRBJ2-6, with D perhaps TRBD1 (5 bases). CDR1 is SGHKS and CDR2 is YYEKEE in the germline V gene (reference sequence). The V and J ends lost 1 base and 0 bases respectively, with 14 bases between them. The CDR3 totals 18 residues. The CDR3 spells CASSLWGSLFSGANVLTF. The CDR3 nucleotides are TGTGCCAGCAGCTTGTGGGGCAGCCTATTCTCTGGGGCCAACGTCCTGACTTTC. Using reference TRBV5-5 and TRBJ2-6 for the parts outside the CDR3, the full variable domain is DAGVTQSPTHLIKTRGQQVTLRCSPISGHKSVSWYQQVLGQGPQFIFQYYEKEERGRGNFPDRFSARQFPNYSSELNVNALLLGDSALYLCASSLWGSLFSGANVLTFGAGSRLTVL.

J is TRBJ2-2 and V is TRBV7-3; 9 positions agree with TRBD1. The trim removed 3 bases at V and 6 bases at J, leaving 8 bases unmatched. Germline V gene lookup returns CDR1 SGHTA and CDR2 FQGTGA. CDR3 length: 16 residues. This chain's CDR3 is CASSLRTGDAAGELFF. In DNA form, the CDR3 reads TGTGCCAGCAGCTTGAGGACAGGGGATGCCGCCGGGGAGCTGTTTTTT.

The chain carries TRBV10-2 and TRBJ2-2, with 11 nucleotides matching TRBD2. Germline V gene sequence: CDR1 WSHSY, CDR2 SAAADI. The CDR3 has 16 amino acids. The V and J ends lost 6 bases and 4 bases, in that order; junction bases with no gene match: 7. The CDR3 loop reads CASRGTSGSPTGELFF. Written as DNA, the CDR3 is TGCGCCAGCAGAGGAACTAGCGGGAGTCCCACCGGGGAGCTGTTTTTT.

The chain combines TRBV14 with TRBJ1-1; D unresolved. CDR1 and CDR2 from the germline V gene are SGHDN and FVKESK. The CDR3 covers 15 residues. Between the trimmed V and J ends, which lost 5 bases and 3 bases, there was a span of 16 bases. CDR3 amino acids: CASSELVGYDTEAFF. As DNA, the CDR3 is TGTGCCAGCAGCGAGCTTGTGGGCTACGACACTGAAGCTTTCTTT.

This chain uses TRBV7-6 with TRBJ2-5, with a weak D call TRBD1 (6 bases). Trimming took off 5 bases at V and 4 bases at J, with 17 bases between the two ends. Germline V lookup: CDR1 SGHVS, CDR2 FNYEAQ. This CDR3 has 15 residues. CDR3 DNA: TGTGCCAGCAGCCTAAGATCCGGCAGGGGAGAGACCCAGTACTTC. Translated, it gives CASSLRSGRGETQYF. Full variable domain (remainder filled in from reference TRBV7-6 and TRBJ2-5): GAGVSQSPRYKVTKRGQDVALRCDPISGHVSLYWYRQALGQGPEFLTYFNYEAQQDKSGLPNDRFSAERPEGSISTLTIQRTEQRDSAMYRCASSLRSGRGETQYFGPGTRLLVL.

This chain uses TRBV6-5 with TRBJ1-6; no firm D call. V gave up 9 bases and J gave up 0 bases, with 12 bases separating them. Germline-derived CDR1 and CDR2 are MNHEY and SVGAGI. The CDR3 length is 15 residues. The CDR3 is CASNPGSSYNSPLHF. The CDR3 DNA reads as TGTGCCAGTAACCCGGGGAGCTCCTATAATTCACCCCTCCACTTT.

The rearrangement joins TRBV6-5 to TRBJ2-2; tentatively, D is TRBD2 (6 bases). The V gene's germline CDR1 is MNHEY and CDR2 SVGAGI. This CDR3 is built from 16 residues. V was pared by 2 bases and J by 7 bases, with 17 bases between. In DNA form, the CDR3 reads TGTGCCAGCAGTTACCAGCCGGGGACTGGAGTCGGGGAGCTGTTTTTT. It yields the protein CASSYQPGTGVGELFF.

This clone was found once. J is TRBJ1-2 and V is TRBV7-3, with TRBD1 as a possible D gene (6 bases). Trimming shortened V by 5 bases and J by 10 bases, and 20 bases separated the two germline ends. CDR1 is SGHTA, CDR2 FQGTGA, per germline. The CDR3 is 14 amino acids. This chain's CDR3 is CASSPHSGTYDYTF. CDR3 nucleotides: TGTGCCAGCAGCCCACACTCCGGGACATACGACTACACCTTC.

This clone was counted between two and nine times. The V and J genes are TRBV27 and TRBJ2-3; TRBD1 matches at 8 bases. This CDR3 contains 16 residues. Germline V gives CDR1 MNHEY, CDR2 SMNVEV (reference sequence). The V gene end was trimmed by 5 bases and the J gene end by 5 bases; junction bases not matched to a gene: 12. The CDR3 loop is CASSAWGRGPGDTQYF. CDR3 nucleotide sequence: TGTGCCAGCAGTGCTTGGGGCAGGGGGCCGGGAGATACGCAGTATTTT.

V usage is TRBV29-1 and J usage is TRBJ2-5; 8 bases are shared with TRBD2. This CDR3 is built from 12 residues. Germline CDR1 SQVTM, CDR2 ANQGSEA. V was clipped by 6 bases and J by 5 bases; unmatched bases: 5. The CDR3 loop is CSVATGGETQYF. The CDR3 DNA sequence: TGCAGCGTGGCCACGGGGGGGGAGACCCAGTACTTC. Using reference TRBV29-1 and TRBJ2-5 for the parts outside the CDR3, the full variable domain is SAVISQKPSRDICQRGTSLTIQCQVDSQVTMMFWYRQQPGQSLTLIATANQGSEATYESGFVIDKFPISRPNLTFSTLTVSNMSPEDSSIYLCSVATGGETQYFGPGTRLLVL.

This chain links TRBV7-9 with TRBJ2-3; D gene uncertain. CDR1 is SEHNR and CDR2 is FQNEAQ in the germline V gene (reference sequence). V was pared by 2 bases and J by 6 bases, with 6 bases between. The CDR3 loop spans 12 amino acids. CDR3 sequence reads: CASSLWSDTQYF. CDR3 nucleotide sequence: TGTGCCAGCAGCTTATGGAGCGATACGCAGTATTTT.

CDR3 protein: CASSPSRSSYEQYF. DNA of the CDR3: TGTGCCAGCAGCCCTTCGAGGAGCTCCTACGAGCAGTACTTC. V gene TRBV6-1 combines with J gene TRBJ2-7; no clear D. Germline CDR1 MNHNS, CDR2 SASEGT. The CDR3 consists of 14 residues. V dropped 6 bases and J dropped 0 bases, with 12 bases sitting between them.

Of note for this clone: Relative to the germline gene, one junction end is altered; a read error may explain this. This chain links TRBV2 with TRBJ1-1; D is perhaps TRBD1 (6 bases). CDR1 SNHLY and CDR2 FYNNEI come from the germline V gene. The CDR3 length is 11 residues. In DNA form, the CDR3 reads TGTGCCAGCAGCCGCGGGGGGCAAAAACTCTTT. Its translation: CASSRGGQKLF.

The chain employs TRBV7-3 and TRBJ2-2; 8 positions match TRBD2. Losses at the gene ends were 1 base for V and 6 bases for J; bases not matched to a gene: 7. Germline CDR1 is SGHTA and CDR2 is FQGTGA. CDR3 length: 16 residues. This CDR3 reads CASSLRGGRTAGELFF. The CDR3 nucleotides are TGTGCCAGCAGCTTAAGGGGCGGGAGGACGGCCGGGGAGCTGTTTTTT.